A selection of T cell receptor beta chains follows, all from one sample in a study of cytomegalovirus exposure and HLA in healthy donors. Profiling relied on immunoSEQ multiplex PCR, and the TCRdb table lists in-frame clones only, not all of them. The top ten clones hold roughly 13% of a sample with under 200,000 clones, roughly 79% of them seen once. Sequencing was performed on PBMCs. The receptors were gathered from a man in his fifties or sixties in good health and CMV-seropositive. Each CDR3 is given with its conserved first and last residue. A D gene is named only where the DNA matches it firmly. The size field is filled for only some rows; it gives once, few, many or a size class.

d_call	v_call	j_call	clone_size	cdr3_aa	cdr3_nt
TRBD1	TRBV15	TRBJ2-7	-	CATSRRNPGTGTYEQYF	TGTGCCACCAGCAGACGGAACCCGGGGACAGGGACCTACGAGCAGTACTTC
-	TRBV5-5	TRBJ1-5	-	CASSLAGSNQPQHF	TGTGCCAGCAGCTTGGCGGGGAGCAATCAGCCCCAGCATTTT
-	TRBV19	TRBJ1-2	-	CASRVQGRGYTF	TGTGCCAGTAGGGTACAGGGACGGGGCTACACCTTC
-	TRBV19	TRBJ1-5	-	CASSILSQPQHF	TGTGCCAGTAGTATTCTGAGTCAGCCCCAGCATTTT
-	TRBV2	TRBJ1-5	once	CASSVSNQPQHF	TGTGCCAGCAGTGTATCTAATCAGCCCCAGCATTTT
TRBD1	TRBV19	TRBJ2-5	-	CASSNPTGGGGETQYF	TGTGCCAGTAGTAATCCAACAGGGGGCGGCGGGGAGACCCAGTACTTC
TRBD2	TRBV4-3	TRBJ2-2	-	CASSQEILAGGRTGELFF	TGCGCCAGCAGCCAAGAAATTCTAGCGGGGGGGCGTACCGGGGAGCTGTTTTTT
TRBD2	TRBV10-3	TRBJ2-3	-	CAISDDSGGATDTQYF	TGTGCCATCAGTGACGATAGCGGGGGGGCTACAGATACGCAGTATTTT
TRBD1	TRBV28	TRBJ1-5	-	CASSDQGQGANQPQHF	TGTGCCAGCAGTGACCAAGGACAGGGTGCTAATCAGCCCCAGCATTTT
-	TRBV6-1	TRBJ1-2	-	CASSEATQGYGGYTF	TGTGCCAGCAGTGAAGCAACCCAGGGCTATGGGGGCTACACCTTC
-	TRBV28	TRBJ1-4	-	CASSLPTGLNEKLFF	TGTGCCAGCAGTCTACCCACAGGGCTCAATGAAAAACTGTTTTTT
TRBD1	TRBV5-6	TRBJ1-1	-	CASSLGTGDTEAFF	TGTGCCAGCAGCTTAGGAACAGGGGATACTGAAGCTTTCTTT
-	TRBV7-3	TRBJ1-1	once	CASSPQSQVGNTEAFF	TGTGCCAGCAGCCCCCAGTCCCAGGTAGGGAACACTGAAGCTTTCTTT
-	TRBV7-9	TRBJ2-3	-	CSSSLLDTGVTDTQYF	TGTTCCAGCAGCTTACTCGACACCGGGGTGACAGATACGCAGTATTTT
-	TRBV7-8	TRBJ1-2	-	CASSLLISGAHGYTF	TGTGCCAGCAGCTTACTAATCTCAGGGGCGCATGGCTACACCTTC
TRBD1	TRBV28	TRBJ1-1	-	CASSWGDRRNTEAFF	TGTGCCAGCAGTTGGGGGGACAGGCGGAACACTGAAGCTTTCTTT
-	TRBV5-1	TRBJ1-4	-	CASSQGKGEKLFF	TGCGCCAGCAGTCAGGGAAAGGGAGAAAAACTGTTTTTT
-	TRBV19	TRBJ1-2	-	CASRYRGSPEGYTF	TGTGCCAGTAGGTACCGGGGAAGCCCAGAAGGCTACACCTTC
-	TRBV7-9	TRBJ1-1	-	CASSLGVSEAFF	TGTGCCAGCAGCTTAGGAGTGTCTGAAGCTTTCTTT
TRBD1	TRBV29-1	TRBJ1-2	-	CSVEVSGTGDTYGYTF	TGCAGCGTTGAAGTATCTGGGACAGGGGATACGTATGGCTACACCTTC
-	TRBV30	TRBJ1-5	-	CAWSPGIQGQPQHF	TGTGCCTGGAGCCCAGGGATCCAAGGGCAGCCCCAGCATTTT
TRBD1	TRBV5-1	TRBJ1-1	-	CASSLTGGGEAFF	TGCGCCAGCAGCCTCACAGGGGGCGGTGAAGCTTTCTTT
-	TRBV19	TRBJ2-2	-	CASKVEGPGTGELFF	TGTGCCAGTAAGGTGGAGGGGCCGGGGACCGGGGAGCTGTTTTTT
TRBD1	TRBV11-2	TRBJ2-7	-	CASSSLRTGGLTREQYF	TGTGCCAGCAGCTCCCTGCGGACAGGGGGACTTACTCGGGAGCAGTACTTC
-	TRBV10-2	TRBJ2-2	-	CASSEGLNTGELFF	TGCGCCAGCAGTGAGGGACTTAACACCGGGGAGCTGTTTTTT
TRBD2	TRBV12-5	TRBJ2-5	-	CAGGLVQFPQREQETQYF	TGTGCTGGTGGTTTGGTACAATTCCCCCAGCGGGAACAAGAGACCCAGTACTTC
TRBD2	TRBV13	TRBJ2-3	-	CASSLSGAGSFSTDTQYF	TGTGCCAGCAGCCTTAGCGGGGCGGGCTCCTTCAGCACAGATACGCAGTATTTT
TRBD1	TRBV5-6	TRBJ1-6	-	CASSLRTGGFGSSPLHF	TGTGCCAGCAGCTTACGGACAGGAGGGTTTGGGAGTTCACCCCTCCACTTT
-	TRBV5-1	TRBJ2-7	-	CASSSVTGIDEQYF	TGCGCCAGCAGCTCAGTTACAGGGATAGACGAGCAGTACTTC
TRBD1	TRBV27	TRBJ2-4	few	CASSLTGEGPKNIQYF	TGTGCCAGCAGTCTCACAGGGGAAGGTCCCAAAAACATTCAGTACTTC
-	TRBV30	TRBJ1-6	-	CAWSVQSESPLHF	TGTGCCTGGAGTGTACAGAGTGAATCACCCCTCCACTTT
-	TRBV7-2	TRBJ2-5	-	CASSLAGAKTQYF	TGTGCCAGCAGCTTAGCGGGGGCGAAGACCCAGTACTTC
-	TRBV4-1	TRBJ2-1	-	CASSQEGTDEQFF	TGCGCCAGCAGCCAAGAGGGCACTGATGAGCAGTTCTTC
TRBD1	TRBV5-6	TRBJ1-2	-	CASSLGQGTAYGYTF	TGTGCCAGCAGCTTAGGACAGGGTACTGCCTATGGCTACACCTTC
TRBD1	TRBV9	TRBJ2-3	-	CASSASQGWPDTQYF	TGTGCCAGCAGCGCGTCACAGGGGTGGCCAGATACGCAGTATTTT
-	TRBV28	TRBJ1-1	once	CASSSGRDLGSEAFF	TGTGCCAGCAGTTCCGGACGGGATCTTGGGTCTGAAGCTTTCTTT
-	TRBV5-1	TRBJ1-3	-	CASSEASGNTIYF	TGCGCCAGCAGCGAAGCCTCTGGAAACACCATATATTTT
TRBD1	TRBV11-3	TRBJ1-2	-	CASSSGLPGQGDGYTF	TGTGCCAGCAGCTCAGGACTCCCGGGACAGGGGGATGGCTACACCTTC
TRBD1	TRBV28	TRBJ2-5	few	CASTPPGQGRSETQYF	TGTGCCAGCACTCCTCCGGGACAGGGAAGGTCAGAGACCCAGTACTTC
TRBD1	TRBV4-2	TRBJ1-2	-	CASSQDSSAGRGLGGYTF	TGTGCCAGCAGCCAAGATTCTAGTGCGGGAAGGGGGCTTGGAGGCTACACCTTC
TRBD2	TRBV5-5	TRBJ2-7	-	CASRGGRPSSYEQYF	TGTGCCAGCAGGGGGGGGAGGCCGAGCTCCTACGAGCAGTACTTC
TRBD1	TRBV7-8	TRBJ1-2	-	CASSSGQYGYTF	TGTGCCAGCAGCTCGGGACAGTACGGCTACACCTTC
-	TRBV5-1	TRBJ1-2	-	CASSPQDYGYTF	TGCGCCAGCAGCCCCCAGGACTATGGCTACACCTTC
-	TRBV7-8	TRBJ2-1	-	CASSLRSAGSVNEQFF	TGTGCCAGCAGCTTAAGGTCGGCCGGGAGCGTCAATGAGCAGTTCTTC
TRBD1	TRBV11-2	TRBJ1-1	-	CASSSSDRKGTEAFF	TGTGCCAGCAGCTCCTCGGACAGGAAGGGCACTGAAGCTTTCTTT
-	TRBV7-9	TRBJ1-1	few	CASSPPRGSVNTEAFF	TGTGCCAGCAGCCCACCTAGGGGGTCGGTGAACACTGAAGCTTTCTTT
-	TRBV27	TRBJ2-1	-	CASSQPGLGFNEQFF	TGTGCCAGCAGTCAACCGGGACTGGGGTTCAATGAGCAGTTCTTC
-	TRBV4-1	TRBJ1-1	-	CASSQEVATEAFF	TGCGCCAGCAGCCAAGAAGTAGCCACTGAAGCTTTCTTT
-	TRBV2	TRBJ1-1	-	CASSEWGGEAEAFF	TGTGCCAGCAGTGAATGGGGGGGGGAGGCTGAAGCTTTCTTT
-	TRBV5-8	TRBJ2-2	-	CASSLLFTGELFF	TGTGCCAGCAGCTTGCTGTTCACCGGGGAGCTGTTTTTT
-	TRBV7-9	TRBJ2-5	-	CASSLNRIQETQYF	TGTGCCAGCAGCTTAAACAGGATACAAGAGACCCAGTACTTC
-	TRBV5-1	TRBJ1-1	-	CASSLGPGGAEAFF	TGCGCCAGCAGCTTGGGTCCTGGCGGAGCGGAAGCTTTCTTT
-	TRBV14	TRBJ1-1	-	CASSPPGGRNTEAFF	TGTGCCAGCAGCCCCCCGGGAGGACGGAACACTGAAGCTTTCTTT
-	TRBV9	TRBJ1-4	-	CASSVAGGVRGEKLFF	TGTGCCAGCAGCGTAGCGGGGGGGGTGAGGGGTGAAAAACTGTTTTTT
TRBD1	TRBV7-2	TRBJ2-3	-	CASSVDRGRDTQYF	TGTGCCAGCAGCGTAGACAGGGGGCGGGATACGCAGTATTTT
TRBD1	TRBV6-5	TRBJ1-2	-	CASSYRDRGPDGYTF	TGTGCCAGCAGTTACAGGGACAGGGGGCCAGATGGCTACACCTTC
-	TRBV5-1	TRBJ1-1	few	CASSLDIVEAFF	TGCGCCAGCAGCTTGGATATCGTTGAAGCTTTCTTT
-	TRBV6-5	TRBJ1-1	-	CASSSPRRDTEAFF	TGTGCCAGCAGTTCCCCCCGACGGGACACTGAAGCTTTCTTT
-	TRBV9	TRBJ2-7	-	CASSVHSTLYEQYF	TGTGCCAGCAGCGTCCACAGCACCCTCTACGAGCAGTACTTC
-	TRBV27	TRBJ1-2	-	CASSQGHQSHYGYTF	TGTGCCAGCAGTCAGGGACACCAGTCCCACTATGGCTACACCTTC